This T cell receptor beta chain emerged from a study of Ad26.COV2.S vaccination and SARS-CoV-2 variants. Across the study: Trial arm assignment for the donor was COV1001 Ad26.COV2.S. Dosing was one shot or two shots 56 days apart.

The method was immunoSEQ multiplex PCR; TCRdb's version includes in-frame clones alone and lacks a portion of them. Of 400,000 to 500,000 clones in the sample, more than 75% were seen once. This CDR3 has 16 amino acids. Trimming took 5 bases from V and 1 from J; bases not matched to a gene: 9. Germline V gene lookup returns CDR1 LGHDT and CDR2 YNNKEL (reference sequence). Treatment defined: 15 to 20 received Ad26.COV2.S at low or high dose, single or two shots; five or six received placebo; per-sample allocation not given. The study sampled participants on day 63 after the first vaccine or placebo injection. This Boston cohort included adults aged 18-55 years.

The source material was peripheral blood, sampled in a trial of Ad26.COV2.S vaccine versus placebo. V usage is TRBV3-1 (or the pseudogene TRBV3-2) and J usage is TRBJ2-7, with 9 bases that match TRBD1. The clonotype originates from a person between 18 and 59 years old who received the Ad26.COV2.S COVID-19 vaccine or a placebo. CDR3 in DNA: TGTGCCAGCAGCACGCACACGGACAGGGGATCCTACGAGCAGTACTTC. Translated, it gives CASSTHTDRGSYEQYF.